These 29 T cell receptor beta chains were all obtained from the same sample, sequenced in a study of blood T cell repertoires in COVID-19. The assay was immunoSEQ multiplex PCR, and TCRdb's table has in-frame clones only and misses some. In the table there are tens of thousands of clones, about 86% of which are singletons. The material sequenced was peripheral blood. The receptor set was obtained from a man aged 70 or older with active COVID-19.

This chain uses TRBV27 with TRBJ1-1, with D hard to call. Germline V gives CDR1 MNHEY, CDR2 SMNVEV (reference sequence). The CDR3 spans 17 residues. The V end lost 5 bases, the J end lost 1 base, and 20 bases lay between the germline ends. CDR3 residues: CASSTNPLLLANTEAFF. The DNA for the CDR3 is TGTGCCAGCAGTACCAACCCCCTACTGTTAGCGAACACTGAAGCTTTCTTT.

This sequence joins TRBV6-2 or TRBV6-3 and TRBJ2-6; 7 positions match TRBD1. Per germline, CDR1 MNHEY and CDR2 SVGEGT. The CDR3 is 17 residues long. Trimming removed 6 bases from V and 0 bases from J; junction bases left unmatched: 8. This chain's CDR3 is CASSLDRDLSGANVLTF. The CDR3 DNA reads TGTGCCAGCAGCCTCGACAGGGACCTCTCTGGGGCCAACGTCCTGACTTTC.

The chain recombines TRBV5-8 with TRBJ2-7; D remains ambiguous. The V gene lost 4 bases and the J gene lost 0 bases, with 8 bases spanning the gap. The CDR3 contains 13 residues. Looked up from germline, CDR1 is SGHTS and CDR2 is YDEGEE. The DNA for the CDR3 is TGTGCCAGCAGCCCCAGGATCTCCTACGAGCAGTACTTC. Translated: CASSPRISYEQYF.

V usage is TRBV4-3 and J usage is TRBJ2-1, with 10 nucleotides matching TRBD1. The CDR3 runs to 13 residues. Germline CDR1 LGHNA, CDR2 YSLEER. The V and J ends lost 4 bases and 7 bases, in that order; junction bases with no gene match: 1. The CDR3 DNA follows: TGCGCCAGCAGCCGGACAGGGGGGAATGAGCAGTTCTTC. Translating it yields CASSRTGGNEQFF.

The chain joins TRBV11-2 to TRBJ2-5; D uncertain. This CDR3 spans 14 amino acids. Per the germline V gene, CDR1 is SGHAT and CDR2 is FQNNGV. Deletions cut 0 bases from V and 4 bases from J, with 9 bases between. This CDR3 reads CASSLDQWRETQYF. CDR3 coding DNA: TGTGCCAGCAGCTTAGATCAGTGGAGAGAGACCCAGTACTTC.

In nucleotides, the CDR3 is TGTGCCAGCAGCCCCCCGGGACAGATGAACACTGAAGCTTTCTTT. It specifies CASSPPGQMNTEAFF. The chain uses TRBV7-9 and TRBJ1-1; the match to TRBD1 covers 7 bases. Germline loops: CDR1 SEHNR, CDR2 FQNEAQ (reference sequence). With V trimmed by 5 bases and J by 0 bases, 6 bases remained unmatched. CDR3 size: 15 residues.

This chain uses TRBV5-4 with TRBJ2-1; 16 bases match TRBD2. The junction had 4 bases not matched to a gene; V was cut back by 3 bases and J by 1 base. The CDR3 length is 18 residues. Germline V gives CDR1 SGHNT, CDR2 YYREEE (reference sequence). CDR3 loop: CASSSGTSGGVSYNEQFF. The CDR3 DNA reads as TGTGCCAGCAGCTCAGGGACTAGCGGGGGGGTTTCCTACAATGAGCAGTTCTTC.

This clone was seen more than once but under ten times. This chain connects TRBV28 to TRBJ2-1; D might be TRBD1 (8 bases). CDR1 is MDHEN, CDR2 SYDVKM, per germline. Trimming shortened V by 6 bases and J by 5 bases, and 17 bases separated the two germline ends. CDR3 length: 15 amino acids. CDR3 sequence: CASRQGGAENNEQFF. CDR3 DNA: TGTGCCAGCAGACAGGGGGGGGCTGAGAACAATGAGCAGTTCTTC.

The chain is built from TRBV28 and TRBJ2-7, with D possibly being TRBD1 (6 bases). The V end lost 6 bases, the J end lost 0 bases, and 15 bases lay between the germline ends. Germline-derived CDR1 and CDR2 are MDHEN and SYDVKM. The CDR3 runs 15 residues. Here the CDR3 DNA reads TGTGCCAGCAGCGTACAGGGTTGGGGCTCCTACGAGCAGTACTTC. Translation: CASSVQGWGSYEQYF.

The CDR3 region has the DNA TGTGCCAGCAGTACTTTGAACACTGAAGCTTTCTTT. It encodes CASSTLNTEAFF. J is TRBJ1-1 and V is TRBV6-5; D gene uncertain. Trimming cost V 5 bases and J 0 bases, with 4 bases left between them. CDR1 is MNHEY, CDR2 SVGAGI, per germline. The CDR3 contains 12 residues.

In its sample, this clone was seen a few times. V is TRBV7-9 and J is TRBJ2-7, with 10 bases identical to TRBD1. CDR3 length equals 14 residues. J was trimmed by 3 bases and V by 5 bases; bases with no gene match: 4. Germline V CDR1 and CDR2: SEHNR, FQNEAQ (reference sequence). The CDR3 DNA reads as TGTGCCAGCAGCGTAGGACAGGGGGGCTACGAGCAGTACTTC. Its protein is CASSVGQGGYEQYF.

The rearrangement uses TRBV4-3 and TRBJ2-5; TRBD2 aligns across 9 bases. Germline lookup yields CDR1 LGHNA and CDR2 YSLEER. V gave up 4 bases and J gave up 3 bases; unmatched junction bases: 6. There are 15 residues in the CDR3. The CDR3 DNA follows: TGCGCCAGCAGCCTTAGCGGGGGTTACGAAGAGACCCAGTACTTC. It specifies CASSLSGGYEETQYF.

The gene calls are TRBV3-1 (or the pseudogene TRBV3-2) and TRBJ1-4, with D maybe TRBD1 (5 bases). There are 15 residues in the CDR3. Trimming shortened V by 3 bases and J by 6 bases, and 14 bases separated the two germline ends. The V gene's germline CDR1 is LGHDT and CDR2 YNNKEL (reference sequence). CDR3 loop: CASSQDIRVDEKLFF. DNA for the CDR3: TGTGCCAGCAGCCAGGACATACGGGTGGATGAAAAACTGTTTTTT.

The chain carries TRBV5-1 and TRBJ2-1; a possible D gene is TRBD2 (5 bases). Germline assignment: CDR1 SGHRS and CDR2 YFSETQ. The CDR3 length is 17 residues. Trimming left V 2 bases short and J 4 bases short, with 19 bases between. CDR3 in DNA: TGCGCCAGCAGCTTTTCGGTTTCGCGGGCCGAATACAATGAGCAGTTCTTC. Translation gives CASSFSVSRAEYNEQFF.

The J gene is TRBJ2-2, the V gene TRBV6-5, with 7 nucleotides matching TRBD1. This CDR3 spans 15 amino acids. CDR1 MNHEY and CDR2 SVGAGI come from the germline V gene. V trimming: 2 bases; J trimming: 1 base; junction bases outside the gene matches: 1. CDR3 DNA sequence: TGTGCCAGCAGTTACGGGGACAGGAACACCGGGGAGCTGTTTTTT. The encoded protein is CASSYGDRNTGELFF.

On this clone: Other nucleotide sequences in the sample specify the same CDR3. The rearrangement uses TRBV12-3 or TRBV12-4 and TRBJ1-1; D is uncertain. With 2 bases removed from V and 4 bases from J, the gap between germline ends came to 8 bases. CDR3 size: 13 residues. The CDR3 region has the DNA TGTGCCAGCAGTTTAAAGCGGGTCACTGAAGCTTTCTTT. It yields the protein CASSLKRVTEAFF.

V gene TRBV5-4 combines with J gene TRBJ2-5; 14 bases are shared with TRBD2. The length of the CDR3 is 19 residues. From germline, CDR1 is SGHNT and CDR2 YYREEE (reference sequence). Trimming at V came to 4 bases and at J to 5 bases, leaving 16 bases not matched to a gene. This CDR3 reads CASSPGTSGGHVLQETQYF. In nucleotides, the CDR3 is TGTGCCAGCAGCCCCGGGACTAGCGGGGGCCACGTCCTGCAGGAGACCCAGTACTTC.

This sequence joins TRBV6-5 and TRBJ1-1, with D unresolved. The CDR3 length is 14 residues. Trimming pared 8 bases from V and 1 base from J, leaving 14 bases between. Germline values: CDR1 MNHEY, CDR2 SVGAGI. CDR3 region: CASQADYWNTEAFF. CDR3 bases: TGTGCCAGCCAGGCCGACTACTGGAACACTGAAGCTTTCTTT.

The chain recombines TRBV7-9 with TRBJ2-3; possible D gene TRBD2, 6 bases. V shed 5 bases and J shed 6 bases, with 15 bases lying between them. Germline V gives CDR1 SEHNR, CDR2 FQNEAQ (reference sequence). The CDR3 has 14 residues. DNA for the CDR3: TGTGCCAGCAGCCAAGGCGTCAGCGGGGATACGCAGTATTTT. It codes for CASSQGVSGDTQYF.

This clone was observed a handful of times. The chain couples TRBV6-2 or TRBV6-3 to TRBJ2-7; D gene unclear. From germline, CDR1 is MNHEY and CDR2 SVGEGT. This CDR3 is built from 12 residues. The V and J ends lost 4 bases and 9 bases respectively, with 13 bases between them. The CDR3 coding sequence is TGTGCCAGCAGTTTCGGAACTACGGTGCAGTACTTC. Amino acids: CASSFGTTVQYF.

V gene TRBV19 combines with J gene TRBJ1-2; D is ambiguous. V lost 4 bases, J lost 6 bases, and 21 bases lay in between. The CDR3 extends over 16 amino acids. Germline V lookup: CDR1 LNHDA, CDR2 SQIVND (reference sequence). The CDR3 protein is CASSTPPPRQEDGYTF. In DNA form, the CDR3 reads TGTGCCAGTAGTACCCCGCCCCCCCGGCAGGAGGATGGCTACACCTTC.

The chain recombines TRBV13 with TRBJ2-2, with 10 bases identical to TRBD1. Per germline, CDR1 PRHDT and CDR2 FYEKMQ (reference sequence). With V trimmed by 5 bases and J by 7 bases, 16 bases remained unmatched. The CDR3 contains 18 residues. In DNA, the CDR3 is TGTGCCAGCAGCCGATCCTCAATCCTGGGACAGGGGAACGGGGAGCTGTTTTTT. Protein: CASSRSSILGQGNGELFF.

The gene calls are TRBV12-3 or TRBV12-4 and TRBJ1-3; D is undetermined. The CDR3 is 12 amino acids. V was pared by 6 bases and J by 0 bases, with 3 bases between. In nucleotides, the CDR3 is TGTGCCAGCAGCCTCTCTGGAAACACCATATATTTT. Translation: CASSLSGNTIYF.

This chain joins TRBV6-4 and TRBJ2-2; TRBD2 matches 8 bases. Germline-derived CDR1 and CDR2 are MRHNA and SNTAGT. This CDR3 spans 16 amino acids. The trim removed 0 bases at V and 3 bases at J, leaving 3 bases unmatched. CDR3 loop: CASSDSISGDTGELFF. CDR3 nucleotide sequence: TGTGCCAGCAGTGACTCGATTAGCGGGGACACCGGGGAGCTGTTTTTT.

V is TRBV6-6 and J is TRBJ1-6; a possible D gene is TRBD1 (6 bases). The CDR3 runs 14 residues. The V end was cut by 8 bases, the J end by 0 bases, with 8 bases between. CDR1 is MNHNY and CDR2 is SVGAGI in the germline V gene (reference sequence). The CDR3 DNA sequence: TGTGCCAGCGGACAGAGCTCCTATAATTCACCCCTCCACTTT. Translating gives CASGQSSYNSPLHF.

The chain combines TRBV19 with TRBJ2-7; 8 nucleotides align to TRBD1. Germline CDR1 and CDR2: LNHDA and SQIVND (reference sequence). Trimming cost V 6 bases and J 3 bases; bases outside gene matches: 13. This CDR3 has 16 amino acids. The CDR3 DNA reads as TGTGCCAGTAGCAAGCTCAGGGGGCAGGGGTACTACGAGCAGTACTTC. Its protein product is CASSKLRGQGYYEQYF.

In DNA, the CDR3 is TGTGCCAGCAGTGAAAGCGCTAGCGGGGTTAAAACAGATACGCAGTATTTT. Translating it yields CASSESASGVKTDTQYF. This rearrangement joins TRBV2 to TRBJ2-3; TRBD2 matches 9 bases. The CDR3 is made up of 17 amino acids. V was pared by 2 bases and J by 3 bases, with 9 bases of the junction left unmatched. Germline lookup yields CDR1 SNHLY and CDR2 FYNNEI.

In nucleotides, the CDR3 is TGTGCCAGCAGGCAACTAGCGGGGAACGGCGGGGAGCTGTTTTTT. Its protein is CASRQLAGNGGELFF. The chain joins TRBV5-5 to TRBJ2-2, with 10 bases identical to TRBD2. The germline gives CDR1 SGHKS, CDR2 YYEKEE (reference sequence). V trimming: 5 bases; J trimming: 7 bases; junction bases outside the gene matches: 8. The length of the CDR3 is 15 residues.

The chain links TRBV25-1 to TRBJ2-3; unclear D gene. This CDR3 contains 14 residues. Germline V gene lookup returns CDR1 MGHDK and CDR2 SYGVNS. Trimming pared 3 bases from V and 5 bases from J, leaving 12 bases between. Written as DNA, the CDR3 is TGTGCCAGCAGTGAGACTGAGTCCAAAGATACGCAGTATTTT. As protein: CASSETESKDTQYF.